This T cell receptor (beta chain) appears in the sequencing data of a study of cytomegalovirus exposure and HLA in healthy donors. The wider study: The roughly 100 million unique TCR beta sequences, from roughly 170 million T cells, were found by an earlier analysis.

This clone was seen only once. As yet, its antigen is unknown. The CDR3 spans 15 residues. Germline-derived CDR1 and CDR2 are SGHVS and FQNEAQ. Trimming cost V 3 bases and J 4 bases; bases outside gene matches: 2. Whole-study results and caveats: There were some V segments, including TRBV6-2 and TRBV6-3, excluded as indistinguishable. There were several of the most significant clusters that appeared linked to common viral pathogens in a later analysis. Later analysis associated a missense DCLRE1C variant with TCR beta V- and J-gene trimming.

60 Vbeta and 13 Jbeta primers were used in PCR. Method: immunoSEQ multiplex PCR; TCRdb's copy keeps in-frame clones and lacks some. This sample has fewer than 250,000 clones; around 81% occur once, and the top ten carry about 9.4%. This chain joins TRBV7-8 and TRBJ1-5; 11 bases align to TRBD1. Sequenced: PBMCs. This TCR came from a woman aged 45 to 65 in good health and CMV-seropositive. The chain's CDR3 is CASSFGQGANQPQHF. The CDR3 bases are TGTGCCAGCAGCTTTGGACAGGGGGCTAATCAGCCCCAGCATTTT.